Given below is one TCR beta chain in context. Antigen: not known. There are 13 residues in the CDR3. The V gene's germline CDR1 is LNHNV and CDR2 YYDKDF (reference sequence). V was shortened by 4 bases and J by 6 bases, with 10 bases between the two germline ends. The data derive from a study of graft-versus-host responses after intestinal transplantation. Study as a whole: Isolated intestinal, liver-intestinal, or multivisceral transplants were what recipients had. All of the recipients had induction that used anti-thymocyte globulin, then tacrolimus and steroids for around three years. General study points: Patients with graft-donor T cell macrochimerism had high graft-versus-host to host-versus-graft clonal ratios in allografts.

Profiled with immunoSEQ multiplex PCR; TCRdb holds only in-frame clones, not every one. The data contain approximately 110,000 clones, around nine tenths of them singletons. The chain links TRBV15 to TRBJ2-1, with D unclear. The source of this sequence is a human donor who was the organ donor for an intestinal transplant. The sequencing here drew on unstimulated CD4+ T cells sorted from spleen or lymph node cells, taken before transplant. This chain's CDR3 is CATSTGLGNEQFF. Here the CDR3 DNA reads TGTGCCACCAGCACTGGATTAGGCAATGAGCAGTTCTTC.